This T cell receptor beta chain was sequenced for a study of control samples from healthy donors and cancer patients. Libraries were prepared by immunoSEQ multiplex PCR; TCRdb keeps only in-frame clonotypes and omits some of them. The sample lists approximately 180,000 clones, 94% occurring once. With 3 bases removed from V and 6 bases from J, the gap between germline ends came to 11 bases. This CDR3 is built from 14 residues. Germline lookup yields CDR1 SGHTA and CDR2 FQGNSA. The receptor was isolated from a woman in her late teens or twenties in good health. This chain connects TRBV7-2 to TRBJ1-4; possible D gene TRBD1, 5 bases. Sequenced material: blood. The DNA of the CDR3 is TGTGCCAGCAGCTTTCGGCAGGGCCATGAAAAACTGTTTTTT. It yields the protein CASSFRQGHEKLFF.